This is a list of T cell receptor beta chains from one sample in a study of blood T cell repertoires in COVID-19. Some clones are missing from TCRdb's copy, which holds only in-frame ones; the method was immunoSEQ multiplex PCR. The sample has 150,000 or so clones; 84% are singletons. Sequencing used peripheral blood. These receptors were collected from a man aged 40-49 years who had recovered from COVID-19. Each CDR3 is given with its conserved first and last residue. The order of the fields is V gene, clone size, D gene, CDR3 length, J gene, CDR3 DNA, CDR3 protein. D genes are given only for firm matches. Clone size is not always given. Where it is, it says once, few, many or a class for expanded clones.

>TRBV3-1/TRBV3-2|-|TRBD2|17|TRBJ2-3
TGTGCCAGCAGCCAAGATCTTCGGACTAGTATCACAGATACGCAGTATTTT
CASSQDLRTSITDTQYF
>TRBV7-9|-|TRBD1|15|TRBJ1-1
TGTGCCAGCAGCCCGACCTCGACAGGGGCGACTGAAGCTTTCTTT
CASSPTSTGATEAFF
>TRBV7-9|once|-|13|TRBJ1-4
TGTGCCAGCAGCTTTCGGGTAGATGAAAAACTGTTTTTT
CASSFRVDEKLFF
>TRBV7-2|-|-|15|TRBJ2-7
TGTGCCAGCAGCTTAGTAGGCGGGACTCCCTACGAGCAGTACTTC
CASSLVGGTPYEQYF
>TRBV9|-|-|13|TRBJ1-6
TGTGCCAGCAGCGTATCAGGGCGGGGGCCCCTCCACTTT
CASSVSGRGPLHF
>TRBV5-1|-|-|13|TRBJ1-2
TGCGCCAGCAGCTTGGACAGCAACTATGGCTACACCTTC
CASSLDSNYGYTF
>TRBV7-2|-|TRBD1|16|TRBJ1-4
TGTGCCAGCAGCTCGGCCGAGACAGGGGGCTTTGTAAAACTGTTTTTT
CASSSAETGGFVKLFF
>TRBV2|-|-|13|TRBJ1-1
TGTGCCAGAGGAGGTCCCACGAACACTGAAGCTTTCTTT
CARGGPTNTEAFF
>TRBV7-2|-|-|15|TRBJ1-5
TGTGCCAGCAGCCTCGACGGCCTCAGGGATCAGCCCCAGCATTTT
CASSLDGLRDQPQHF
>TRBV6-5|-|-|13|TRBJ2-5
TGTGCCAGCAGTAGGCAGGGACAAGAGACCCAGTACTTC
CASSRQGQETQYF
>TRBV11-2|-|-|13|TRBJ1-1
TGTGCCAGCAGCCCACAGGGATGGACTGAAGCTTTCTTT
CASSPQGWTEAFF
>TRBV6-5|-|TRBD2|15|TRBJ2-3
TGTGCCAGCAGCCCGACTAGCGGGGGGGCGGCTACGCAGTATTTT
CASSPTSGGAATQYF
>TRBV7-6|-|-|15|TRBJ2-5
TGTGCCAGCAGCCCGGGGGGCAGGGGCCAAGAGACCCAGTACTTC
CASSPGGRGQETQYF
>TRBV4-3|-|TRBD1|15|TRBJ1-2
TGCGCCAGCAGCCAAGAGACAGGGGGCTATTATGGCTACACCTTC
CASSQETGGYYGYTF
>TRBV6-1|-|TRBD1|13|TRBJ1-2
TGTGCCAGCAGCCGGGACAGGATCTATGGCTACACCTTC
CASSRDRIYGYTF
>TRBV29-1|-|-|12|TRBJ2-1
TGCAGCGTTGAAGTCGCAGGATATGAGCAGTTCTTC
CSVEVAGYEQFF
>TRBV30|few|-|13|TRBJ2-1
TGTGCCTCCGCCCTGGTAGCGGCGGATGAGCAGTTCTTC
CASALVAADEQFF
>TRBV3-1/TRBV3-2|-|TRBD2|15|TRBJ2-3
TGTGCCAGCCCCCTAGCGGGTCCTAGCACAGATACGCAGTATTTT
CASPLAGPSTDTQYF
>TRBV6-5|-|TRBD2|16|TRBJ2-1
TGTGCCAGCAGTTTCTCCGGGGGGGGAGCCTACAATGAGCAGTTCTTC
CASSFSGGGAYNEQFF
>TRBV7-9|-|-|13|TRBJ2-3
TGTGCCAGCAGCAGAGCCCCTACAGATACGCAGTATTTT
CASSRAPTDTQYF
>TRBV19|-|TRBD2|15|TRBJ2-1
TGTGCCAGTAGTCCCGGTGGGGCGGGAGAGTGGGAGCAGTTCTTC
CASSPGGAGEWEQFF
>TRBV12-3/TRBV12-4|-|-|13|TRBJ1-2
TGTGCCAGCACCCAGGGGCTCGGTGGCGGCTACACCTTC
CASTQGLGGGYTF
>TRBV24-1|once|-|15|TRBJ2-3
TGTGCCACCAGTGACAGGACACGGGGGAGAGATACGCAGTATTTT
CATSDRTRGRDTQYF
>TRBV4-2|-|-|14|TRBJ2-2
TGTGCCAGCAGCCAAGAGTCGGACACCGGGGAGCTGTTTTTT
CASSQESDTGELFF